This T cell receptor (beta chain) emerged from a study of shared clonotypes between healthy human individuals. This table comes from immunoSEQ multiplex PCR, and its TCRdb copy is limited to in-frame clones, with some not included. In the table there are 1.4 million or so clones, approximately 98.5% of which are singletons. On this clone itself: Its antigen remains unidentified.

Findings and limits, study-wide: Non-shared clonotypes displayed generation probabilities falling below those of clonotypes present in all four donors. Naive CD4 clonotypes were shared across several donors at roughly 5.5%.

Germline CDR1 reads SGHTA; CDR2 reads FQGNSA. The CDR3 has 15 residues. Trimming stripped 4 bases from V and 1 base from J, with 11 bases between. The V gene is TRBV7-2, the J gene TRBJ1-5; D not certain. The sample taken for sequencing was naive CD4+ T cells sorted from blood. The subset denotes: CD45RA+ positively selected. The TCR comes from a man aged 25-45 years in good health. The CDR3 DNA follows: TGTGCCAGCAGCTCGACTGCGGGAAGCAATCAGCCCCAGCATTTT. Translated: CASSSTAGSNQPQHF.